The clone carrying this T cell receptor beta chain was seen ten or more times. Its specificity is not known. The source of the sample is a study of neurological immune-mediated disorders. The CDR3 runs 13 residues. The V gene's germline CDR1 is DFQATT and CDR2 SNEGSKA (reference sequence). Study observations and caveats: One cluster of related CDR3 sequences contained, by phylogenetic grouping, the repertoires of 18 of 34 multiple sclerosis patients and formed a possible signature.

TCRdb ran MiXCR on the 5' RACE reads and lists one entry per CDR3 protein. Among 25,000 to 35,000 distinct CDR3 sequences listed, about 1.6% were seen once. The genes are TRBV20-1 and TRBJ1-5, with D possibly being TRBD1 (5 bases). Source material: PBMCs. This sequence originates from a woman aged 30 to 39 with multiple sclerosis. The CDR3 region is CTTSGGSNQPQHF. CDR3 DNA: TGCACCACTTCCGGGGGTAGCAATCAGCCCCAGCATTTT.